This TCR beta chain was obtained from a study of CXCR3-negative and CXCR3-positive naive CD8 T cells. UMI-labeled 5' RACE TRB cDNA libraries were prepared from the cells. TCRdb reprocessed the 5' RACE reads and keeps a single row for each CDR3 protein, giving no DNA. The sample table sets out 69,000 or so distinct CDR3 sequences. General study points: Comparably high diversity was seen in both naive subsets, and much lower diversity in memory CD8+ cells.

CDR3 length equals 14 residues. As to this clonotype: The antigen remains undetermined.

The clonotype was recovered from a human donor in good health. Some clones in this sample may be carry-over from other donors' samples. The chain has TRBV12-3 or TRBV12-4 and TRBJ2-7; TCRdb names TRBD1, which stays unverified in the absence of DNA. The material sequenced was naive CXCR3- CD8+ T cells from blood. Subset reported: CD45RO-CCR7+CD27+CD95- naive CD8+ T cells lacking CXCR3 (TNR3-). The CDR3 region is CASSFGTGPYEQYF.